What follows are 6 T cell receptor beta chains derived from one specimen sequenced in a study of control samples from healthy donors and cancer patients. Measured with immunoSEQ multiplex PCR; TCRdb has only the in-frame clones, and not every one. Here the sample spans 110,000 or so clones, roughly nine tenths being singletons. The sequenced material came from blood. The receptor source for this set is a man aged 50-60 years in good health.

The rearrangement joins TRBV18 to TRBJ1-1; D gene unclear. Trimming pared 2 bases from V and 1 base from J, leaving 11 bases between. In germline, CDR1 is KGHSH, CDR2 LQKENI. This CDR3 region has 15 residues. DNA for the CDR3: TGTGCCAGCTCACCATCTCTGGCTCAGAACACTGAAGCTTTCTTT. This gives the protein CASSPSLAQNTEAFF. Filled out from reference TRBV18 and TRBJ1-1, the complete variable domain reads NAGVMQNPRHLVRRRGQEARLRCSPMKGHSHVYWYRQLPEEGLKFMVYLQKENIIDESGMPKERFSAEFPKEGPSILRIQQVVRGDSAAYFCASSPSLAQNTEAFFGQGTRLTVV.

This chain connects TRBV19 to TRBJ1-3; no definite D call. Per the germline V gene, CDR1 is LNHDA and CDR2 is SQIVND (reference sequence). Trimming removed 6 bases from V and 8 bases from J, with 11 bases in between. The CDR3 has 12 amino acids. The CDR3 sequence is CASRLNGHTIYF. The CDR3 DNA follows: TGTGCCAGTAGGCTCAACGGCCACACCATATATTTT.

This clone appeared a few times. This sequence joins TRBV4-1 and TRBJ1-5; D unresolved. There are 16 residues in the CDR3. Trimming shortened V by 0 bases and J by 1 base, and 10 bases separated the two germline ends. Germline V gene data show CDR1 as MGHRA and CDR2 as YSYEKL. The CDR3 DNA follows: TGCGCCAGCAGCCAAGATCGGATCAGAAGCAATCAGCCCCAGCATTTT. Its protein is CASSQDRIRSNQPQHF.

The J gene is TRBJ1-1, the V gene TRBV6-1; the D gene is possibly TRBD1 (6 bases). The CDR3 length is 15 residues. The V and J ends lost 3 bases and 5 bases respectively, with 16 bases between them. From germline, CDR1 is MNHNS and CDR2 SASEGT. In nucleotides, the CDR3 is TGTGCCAGCAGTGATCAGGGGAGGGCGGGGACTGAAGCTTTCTTT. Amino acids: CASSDQGRAGTEAFF.

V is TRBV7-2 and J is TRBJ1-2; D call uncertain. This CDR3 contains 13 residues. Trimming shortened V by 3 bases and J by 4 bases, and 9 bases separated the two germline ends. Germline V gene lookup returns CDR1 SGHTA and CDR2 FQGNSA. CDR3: CASSLVGSYGYTF. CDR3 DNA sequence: TGTGCCAGCAGCTTGGTGGGGAGCTATGGCTACACCTTC.

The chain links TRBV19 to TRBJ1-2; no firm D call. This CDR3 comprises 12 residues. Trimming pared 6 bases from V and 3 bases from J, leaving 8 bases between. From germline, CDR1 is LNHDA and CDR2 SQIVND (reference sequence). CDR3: CASSDNYYGYTF. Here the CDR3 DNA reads TGTGCCAGTAGCGACAACTACTATGGCTACACCTTC.